This T cell receptor beta chain was identified in a study of CD8 T cells in Susac syndrome. Roughly 0.45 to 1 ug RNA was reverse transcribed with random hexamers. TCRdb redid the calling of the immunoSEQ multiplex PCR reads with MiXCR, one entry per CDR3 protein. Of some 110,000 distinct CDR3 sequences in the sample, over 95% were seen once. Germline V gene lookup returns CDR1 GTSNPN and CDR2 SVGIG (reference sequence). V lost 3 bases and J lost 0, with 14 bases in between. The CDR3 covers 15 residues. The V gene is TRBV30, the J gene TRBJ1-1; D is ambiguous. Sequenced: CD4+ T cells from PBMCs. The origin of this receptor is a human donor with Susac syndrome. CDR3 sequence (DNA): TGTGCCTGGAGGGTGCGTACAGAGATGAACACTGAAGCTTTCTTT. This translates into CAWRVRTEMNTEAFF.